These T cell receptor beta chains were read from a single sample in a study of a mutant IDH1 vaccine in newly diagnosed glioma. These TCRs are of unknown antigen specificity. This table comes from immunoSEQ multiplex PCR, and its TCRdb copy is limited to in-frame clones, with some not included. This table has roughly 28,000 clones, 70% to 85% appearing once. The specimen comprised PBMCs, sampled from a glioma patient whose treatment included an IDH1 peptide vaccine. These receptors all come from a man aged 40-55 years with glioma. Some clones in this sample may be carry-over from other donors' samples. Both conserved end residues are part of each CDR3. The order of the fields is V gene, CDR3 protein.

TRBV20-1	CSAKDEGYYTF
TRBV2	CASSDRGGEDEQFF
TRBV9	CASSAHFGGTEAFF
TRBV25-1	CASSETKSYNSPLHF
TRBV2	CASSRTDSRNTIYF
TRBV5-1	CASSQDRGLSNGYTF
TRBV5-5	CASSPLGSSSYEQYF
TRBV10-3	CAIRGGTTNEKLFF
TRBV7-9	CASSLGGAGTDTQYF
TRBV7-3	CASSPGSYFQETQYF
TRBV2	CASSGAVSTDTQYF
TRBV30	CAWSVVWPSTDTQYF
TRBV6-1	CASTEQGNTEAFF
TRBV11-2	CASSPGTSRTDTQYF
TRBV18	CASSQGGNEQFF
TRBV9	CASSRGASSNYGYTF
TRBV20-1	CSADGDTEAFF
TRBV10-2	CASREGYEQYF
TRBV4-1	CASSQGVVGYGYTF
TRBV5-1	CASSLLGSSYEQYF
TRBV5-1	CASSFGGRTNSPLHF
TRBV28	CASSFNSLRWETQYF
TRBV5-5	CASSTGGQGDTQYF
TRBV7-7	CASSPGLAGAETQYF
TRBV19	CASSTRQGGAYEQYF
TRBV6-6	CASSKPGYGYTF
TRBV7-9	CASSLGGGFNEQYF
TRBV4-1	CASSQVGTAGNTIYF
TRBV6-1	CASSERGEETQYF
TRBV5-6	CASSLSPRGRSYNSPLHF
TRBV4-3	CASSQEVGGQGSEKLFF
TRBV5-4	CASSLKGARVYEQYF
TRBV19	CASSLGDGSNYGYTF
TRBV9	CASRVPGNNTGELFF
TRBV19	CAGGNTEAFF
TRBV28	CASSHTSGTGVLNTEAFF
TRBV29-1	CSVRTPGQGAHEQFF
TRBV5-1	CASSLTGGMVQETQYF
TRBV29-1	CSVVSGGVGTQYF
TRBV7-9	CASSLSFTDEAFF
TRBV19	CASSIQQGGNEKLFF
TRBV5-6	CASIGQGRLYEQYF
TRBV5-1	CASSFGRRPGENEQFF
TRBV14	CATRGHGNSPLHF
TRBV19	CASSIGTATEAFF
TRBV19	CASSIGFFSVEAFF
TRBV30	CAWSGDSTDTQYF
TRBV10-3	CAISESTGIGANYGYTF
TRBV10-3	CAASGGASGEETQYF
TRBV2	CASRGTSGAQETQYF
TRBV11-2	CASSSREGYTF
TRBV12-5	CASGIGLNQPQHF
TRBV15	CATSRDRGGNYGYTF
TRBV6-6	CASSYSSGGSYEQYF
TRBV5-4	CASSSQRGGPSDTQYF
TRBV5-4	CASSLVGGSYNEQFF
TRBV7-9	CASSSTETVYEQYF
TRBV5-1	CASSLEGRRNTEAFF
TRBV5-5	CASSLVTGGGYGYTF
TRBV18	CASSPSQGTEAFF